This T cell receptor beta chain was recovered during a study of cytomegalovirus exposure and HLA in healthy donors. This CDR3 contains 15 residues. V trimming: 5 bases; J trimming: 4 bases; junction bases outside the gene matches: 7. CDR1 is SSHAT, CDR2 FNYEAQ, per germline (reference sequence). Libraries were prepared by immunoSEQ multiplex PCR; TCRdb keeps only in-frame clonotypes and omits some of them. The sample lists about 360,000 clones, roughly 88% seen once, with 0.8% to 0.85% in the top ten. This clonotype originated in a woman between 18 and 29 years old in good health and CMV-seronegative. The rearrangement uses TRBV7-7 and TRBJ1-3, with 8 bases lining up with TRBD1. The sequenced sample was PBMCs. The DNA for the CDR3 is TGTGCCAGCAGCATCGACAGGGGTCCAGGAAACACCATATATTTT. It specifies CASSIDRGPGNTIYF.